This is a list of T cell receptor beta chains from one sample in a study of blood T cell repertoires in COVID-19. Sequenced by immunoSEQ multiplex PCR; TCRdb stores in-frame clones only, minus some. This sample has about 99,000 clones, with 79% found just once. The sequenced material came from peripheral blood. The receptors shown here come from an elderly woman with active or convalescent COVID-19. Each CDR3 is given with its conserved first and last residue. A D gene is named only where the DNA matches it firmly. A clone size is listed for some rows: how often the clone was seen (once, few, many), or a class if it is expanded.

clone_size: -; d_call: TRBD2; j_call: TRBJ2-5; v_call: TRBV27; cdr3_nt: TGTGCCAGCAGTTTCGTCGGACTAGCGGGAGGAGAGACCCAGTACTTC; cdr3_aa: CASSFVGLAGGETQYF
clone_size: -; d_call: TRBD2; j_call: TRBJ2-3; v_call: TRBV5-4; cdr3_nt: TGTGCCAGCAGCCGGAGCGGGGGCAGCACAGATACGCAGTATTTT; cdr3_aa: CASSRSGGSTDTQYF
clone_size: -; d_call: -; j_call: TRBJ2-5; v_call: TRBV7-9; cdr3_nt: TGTGCCAGCAGCTTGGGGGACTCTCGCCAAGAGACCCAGTACTTC; cdr3_aa: CASSLGDSRQETQYF
clone_size: -; d_call: TRBD1; j_call: TRBJ2-7; v_call: TRBV29-1; cdr3_nt: TGCAGCGTCCCGTCCCGGGACAGGGGCTCCTACGAGCAGTACTTC; cdr3_aa: CSVPSRDRGSYEQYF
clone_size: -; d_call: -; j_call: TRBJ1-4; v_call: TRBV6-6; cdr3_nt: TGTGCCAGCGTCGGCGGGGCAACTAATGAAAAACTGTTTTTT; cdr3_aa: CASVGGATNEKLFF
clone_size: -; d_call: TRBD1; j_call: TRBJ1-5; v_call: TRBV7-9; cdr3_nt: TGTGCCAGCAGCTTAGTCCCAGGACAGGGGAGATATAGCAATCAGCCCCAGCATTTT; cdr3_aa: CASSLVPGQGRYSNQPQHF
clone_size: -; d_call: -; j_call: TRBJ1-2; v_call: TRBV5-5; cdr3_nt: TGTGCCAGCAGCCGGGGTCCCGACCTTGGCGATGGCTACACCTTC; cdr3_aa: CASSRGPDLGDGYTF
clone_size: -; d_call: -; j_call: TRBJ2-5; v_call: TRBV5-1; cdr3_nt: TGCGCCAGCAGCTTGTCTGGCGGCCCTCAAGAGACCCAGTACTTC; cdr3_aa: CASSLSGGPQETQYF
clone_size: once; d_call: TRBD2; j_call: TRBJ2-7; v_call: TRBV4-1; cdr3_nt: TGCGCCAGCAGCCAAGAGGGGTGGACTAGCGGCTCCTACGAGCAGTACTTC; cdr3_aa: CASSQEGWTSGSYEQYF
clone_size: medium-sized; d_call: TRBD2; j_call: TRBJ2-1; v_call: TRBV12-3/TRBV12-4; cdr3_nt: TGTGCCAGCTGGACTAGCGGGAACAATGAGCAGTTCTTC; cdr3_aa: CASWTSGNNEQFF
clone_size: few; d_call: TRBD2; j_call: TRBJ2-5; v_call: TRBV4-2; cdr3_nt: TGTGCCAGCAGCCAAAACCCAGGACTAGCGGGAGGGGGGGAGACCCAGTACTTC; cdr3_aa: CASSQNPGLAGGGETQYF
clone_size: -; d_call: -; j_call: TRBJ1-3; v_call: TRBV6-5; cdr3_nt: TGTGCCAGCAGTCCGGGATCCTACTCTGGAAACACCATATATTTT; cdr3_aa: CASSPGSYSGNTIYF
clone_size: -; d_call: TRBD2; j_call: TRBJ2-1; v_call: TRBV9; cdr3_nt: TGTGCCAGCAGCGGGGGACCTAGCGGGAGGAGTGAGCAGTTCTTC; cdr3_aa: CASSGGPSGRSEQFF
clone_size: -; d_call: -; j_call: TRBJ2-2; v_call: TRBV7-3; cdr3_nt: TGTGCCAGCAGCTTACGGGTTGCCGGGGAGCTGTTTTTT; cdr3_aa: CASSLRVAGELFF
clone_size: -; d_call: -; j_call: TRBJ1-3; v_call: TRBV9; cdr3_nt: TGTGCCAGCAGCGCCGGACAGTATTCTGGAAACACCATATATTTT; cdr3_aa: CASSAGQYSGNTIYF
clone_size: once; d_call: -; j_call: TRBJ2-2; v_call: TRBV9; cdr3_nt: TGTGCCAGCAGCGATCAGGGAATCACCGGGGAGCTGTTTTTT; cdr3_aa: CASSDQGITGELFF
clone_size: -; d_call: -; j_call: TRBJ1-2; v_call: TRBV30; cdr3_nt: TGTGCCTGGAGTGAGACTAGGGCTGGCTACACCTTC; cdr3_aa: CAWSETRAGYTF
clone_size: -; d_call: TRBD2; j_call: TRBJ2-2; v_call: TRBV4-2; cdr3_nt: TGTGCCAGCAGCCAAGATACTAGCGGGAGTTTTAATCCCGGGGAGCTGTTTTTT; cdr3_aa: CASSQDTSGSFNPGELFF
clone_size: -; d_call: TRBD2; j_call: TRBJ2-5; v_call: TRBV9; cdr3_nt: TGTGCCAGCAGCGTAGGGGCTAACGGGAGGGTAGAGACCCAGTACTTC; cdr3_aa: CASSVGANGRVETQYF
clone_size: -; d_call: -; j_call: TRBJ1-1; v_call: TRBV12-3/TRBV12-4; cdr3_nt: TGTGCCAGCAAGAGGAACACTGAAGCTTTCTTT; cdr3_aa: CASKRNTEAFF
clone_size: -; d_call: TRBD2; j_call: TRBJ2-1; v_call: TRBV6-5; cdr3_nt: TGTGCCAGCAGTTCGACTAGCGGAAAGCAGTTCTTC; cdr3_aa: CASSSTSGKQFF
clone_size: -; d_call: -; j_call: TRBJ1-2; v_call: TRBV7-9; cdr3_nt: TGTGCCAGCAGCTTAGGTCAGAACGATGGCTACACCTTC; cdr3_aa: CASSLGQNDGYTF
clone_size: -; d_call: TRBD1; j_call: TRBJ2-7; v_call: TRBV28; cdr3_nt: TGTGCCGTAACCGAGGGGGCTCGGGAGCAGTACTTC; cdr3_aa: CAVTEGAREQYF
clone_size: -; d_call: -; j_call: TRBJ2-4; v_call: TRBV9; cdr3_nt: TGTGCCAGCAGCGGTTCAGGGGCGCAGTACTTC; cdr3_aa: CASSGSGAQYF
clone_size: -; d_call: -; j_call: TRBJ2-1; v_call: TRBV10-2; cdr3_nt: TGCGCCAGCAGGCACAGCAAATACAATGAGCAGTTCTTC; cdr3_aa: CASRHSKYNEQFF
clone_size: -; d_call: -; j_call: TRBJ1-2; v_call: TRBV5-5; cdr3_nt: TGTGCCAGCAGCTTTACGGGTAACCTGATCTATGGCTACACCTTC; cdr3_aa: CASSFTGNLIYGYTF
clone_size: -; d_call: TRBD2; j_call: TRBJ2-1; v_call: TRBV2; cdr3_nt: TGTGCCAGCAGCCGGACTAGTTTGGAATTCAATGAGCAGTTCTTC; cdr3_aa: CASSRTSLEFNEQFF
clone_size: -; d_call: -; j_call: TRBJ2-1; v_call: TRBV14; cdr3_nt: TGTGCCAGCAGCGCGTACAATGAGCAGTTCTTC; cdr3_aa: CASSAYNEQFF
clone_size: -; d_call: TRBD2; j_call: TRBJ2-1; v_call: TRBV5-1; cdr3_nt: TGTGCCAGCAGCTCCACTAGCGGGAGCGCCGAGCAGTTCTTC; cdr3_aa: CASSSTSGSAEQFF
clone_size: -; d_call: -; j_call: TRBJ2-5; v_call: TRBV5-8; cdr3_nt: TGTGCCAGCGCGGCCCGGGTGACAGGACAAGAGACCCAGTACTTC; cdr3_aa: CASAARVTGQETQYF
clone_size: -; d_call: -; j_call: TRBJ2-3; v_call: TRBV7-2; cdr3_nt: TGTGCCAGCACCCTCCAACAATCAGATACGCAGTATTTT; cdr3_aa: CASTLQQSDTQYF
clone_size: -; d_call: -; j_call: TRBJ2-1; v_call: TRBV21-1; cdr3_nt: TGTGCCAACGAGGGGACTAGCGGGACTTCCTACAATGAGCAGTTCTTC; cdr3_aa: CANEGTSGTSYNEQFF
clone_size: -; d_call: TRBD1; j_call: TRBJ2-1; v_call: TRBV18; cdr3_nt: TGTGCCAGCTCACCACACGGGACAGGACCTTACAATGAGCAGTTCTTC; cdr3_aa: CASSPHGTGPYNEQFF
clone_size: once; d_call: -; j_call: TRBJ1-1; v_call: TRBV5-1; cdr3_nt: TGTGCCAGCAGCCCCCGGACAGAGAACACTGAAGCTTTCTTT; cdr3_aa: CASSPRTENTEAFF
clone_size: few; d_call: TRBD2; j_call: TRBJ2-1; v_call: TRBV6-1; cdr3_nt: TGTGCCAGCAGTGGTAGAGCGGGGGAATTTGGGAATGAGCAGTTCTTC; cdr3_aa: CASSGRAGEFGNEQFF
clone_size: once; d_call: -; j_call: TRBJ1-6; v_call: TRBV4-1; cdr3_nt: TGCGCCAGCAGCCAAGACAGGGGCTTTAATAATTCACCCCTCCACTTT; cdr3_aa: CASSQDRGFNNSPLHF
clone_size: -; d_call: -; j_call: TRBJ1-1; v_call: TRBV9; cdr3_nt: TGTGCCAGCAGCGTAGGTAACATCGGGACTGAAGCTTTCTTT; cdr3_aa: CASSVGNIGTEAFF